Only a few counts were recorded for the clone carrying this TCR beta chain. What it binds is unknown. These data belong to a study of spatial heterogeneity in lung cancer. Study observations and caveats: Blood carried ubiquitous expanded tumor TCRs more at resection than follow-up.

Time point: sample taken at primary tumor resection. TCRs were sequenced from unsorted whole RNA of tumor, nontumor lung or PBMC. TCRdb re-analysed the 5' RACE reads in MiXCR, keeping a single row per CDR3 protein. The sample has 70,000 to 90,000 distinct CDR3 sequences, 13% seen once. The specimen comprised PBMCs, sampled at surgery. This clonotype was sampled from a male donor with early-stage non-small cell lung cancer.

The CDR3, as DNA: TGCGCCAGCAGTCCAAGAGGGGCGGACACAGATACGCAGTATTTT. It encodes CASSPRGADTDTQYF. The gene calls are TRBV23-1 and TRBJ2-3; D might be TRBD1 or TRBD2, each matching 5 bases. TRBV23-1 is treated as an ORF (open reading frame) with a function not yet certain. Deletions cut 4 bases from V and 2 bases from J, with 13 bases between. This CDR3 contains 15 residues.